What follows are 29 T cell receptor beta chains derived from one specimen sequenced in a study of T cells in Graves' hyperthyroidism and ophthalmopathy. RNA transcripts gave rise to amplified TCR beta CDR3 regions. In the first-round RT-PCR of the TCR CDR3, the HTBI primer set was used. TCRdb passed the multiplex PCR reads through MiXCR, listing each CDR3 protein once. The sample contains 500,000 to 650,000 distinct CDR3 sequences, about 14% of which appear only once. Sample: blood. The source of these receptors is a woman aged 50 to 60 with Graves' ophthalmopathy.

Worth noting for this clonotype: This may arise from a read error, as a much more abundant clone is one base away. The J gene is TRBJ1-1, the V gene TRBV7-9; TRBD1 agrees at 7 bases. The CDR3 has 14 residues. CDR1 is SEHNR and CDR2 is FQNEAQ in the germline V gene (reference sequence). The CDR3, as DNA: TGTGCCAGCAGCCCCCGACAGGGAACGACTGGAGCTTTCTTT. Translation: CASSPRQGTTGAFF. Full variable domain (outside the CDR3, taken from reference TRBV7-9 and TRBJ1-1): DTGVSQNPRHKITKRGQNVTFRCDPISEHNRLYWYRQTLGQGPEFLTYFQNEAQLEKSRLLSDRFSAERPKGSFSTLEIQRTEQGDSAMYLCASSPRQGTTGAFFGQGTRLTVV.

The chain has TRBV5-6 and TRBJ1-1, with a weak D call TRBD1 (5 bases). The CDR3 loop spans 16 amino acids. V lost 1 base to trimming and J lost 1 base, with 14 bases between them. CDR1 is SGHDT and CDR2 is YYEEEE in the germline V gene. The CDR3 DNA reads TGTGCCAGCAGCTTGATGGGGTGGGGACGGAACACTGAAGCTTTCTTT. Translating gives CASSLMGWGRNTEAFF.

In this sample, this clonotype turned up many times. The chain has TRBV2 and TRBJ2-7; unclear D gene. From germline, CDR1 is SNHLY and CDR2 FYNNEI. V was pared by 6 bases and J by 4 bases, with 16 bases between. This CDR3 comprises 14 residues. CDR3 residues: CASSGPDPGYEQYF. For the CDR3, the DNA is TGTGCCAGCAGCGGACCAGACCCCGGTTACGAGCAGTACTTC.

This clonotype occurred a few times. This chain joins TRBV15 and TRBJ2-7, with a tentative D call TRBD1 (5 bases). In germline, CDR1 is LNHNV, CDR2 YYDKDF (reference sequence). The CDR3 totals 15 residues. Trimming removed 4 bases from V and 7 bases from J, with 20 bases in between. This chain's CDR3 is CATSKDSSIAEEQYF. The CDR3 coding sequence is TGTGCCACCAGCAAAGACAGCTCCATTGCGGAAGAGCAGTACTTC.

Points on this clonotype: This may be a read error, as it is one base from a much larger clone. The chain joins TRBV12-3 or TRBV12-4 to TRBJ2-7, with D possibly TRBD1 on 5 matching bases. This CDR3 contains 13 residues. The V end was cut by 8 bases, the J end by 3 bases, with 14 bases between. CDR3 bases: TGTGCCAGCGGTCTAGGGGTAATCTACGAGCAGTACTTC. It codes for CASGLGVIYEQYF.

At least ten counts were recorded for this clonotype. The gene calls are TRBV30 and TRBJ1-6; the D is unclear. The CDR3 is made up of 16 amino acids. Germline assignment: CDR1 GTSNPN and CDR2 SVGIG (reference sequence). The V gene lost 0 bases and the J gene lost 0 bases, with 9 bases spanning the gap. CDR3 residues: CAWSVTQSSYNSPLHF. The DNA for the CDR3 is TGTGCCTGGAGTGTAACCCAGAGCTCCTATAATTCACCCCTCCACTTT.

This chain links TRBV6-4 with TRBJ2-1; the D is unclear. This CDR3 has 15 residues. Trimming took off 5 bases at V and 0 bases at J, with 11 bases between the two ends. Germline CDR1 is MRHNA and CDR2 is SNTAGT. The CDR3: CASSRLPSSYNEQFF. The CDR3 DNA sequence: TGTGCCAGCAGTCGACTCCCAAGCTCCTACAATGAGCAGTTCTTC.

This clonotype was counted many times. This chain connects TRBV20-1 to TRBJ2-3, with 9 bases aligning to TRBD2. Germline lookup yields CDR1 DFQATT and CDR2 SNEGSKA (reference sequence). Unmatched junction bases numbered 6, after V lost 3 bases and J lost 5 bases. This CDR3 has 14 amino acids. CDR3 in DNA: TGCAGTGCTAGTCTGCGGGAGGGTGGAGATACGCAGTATTTT. Translating gives CSASLREGGDTQYF.

V is TRBV19 and J is TRBJ2-7; D may be TRBD2 (5 bases). The germline V gene encodes CDR1 LNHDA and CDR2 SQIVND (reference sequence). The CDR3 runs 15 residues. With 3 bases removed from V and 2 bases from J, the gap between germline ends came to 14 bases. The chain's CDR3 is CASSISVGKTYEQYF. DNA for the CDR3: TGTGCCAGTAGTATTTCAGTCGGGAAGACCTACGAGCAGTACTTC.

This clonotype appeared many times. The rearrangement joins TRBV27 to TRBJ2-3; D is uncertain. Trimming pared 4 bases from V and 0 bases from J, leaving 11 bases between. Germline-derived CDR1 and CDR2 are MNHEY and SMNVEV (reference sequence). CDR3 length: 15 amino acids. CDR3 loop: CASSSPTHSTDTQYF. DNA for the CDR3: TGTGCCAGCAGTTCCCCGACCCATAGCACAGATACGCAGTATTTT.

This clonotype occurred many times. The V and J genes are TRBV7-3 and TRBJ2-1; D gene unclear. The V end was cut by 5 bases, the J end by 0 bases, with 11 bases between. Per germline, CDR1 SGHTA and CDR2 FQGTGA. CDR3 length: 15 residues. The CDR3 DNA is TGTGCCAGCAGCCCTCTGGCGCGCTCCTACAATGAGCAGTTCTTC. It codes for CASSPLARSYNEQFF.

As for this clonotype: This clone may be a read error of a much larger clone one base away. This chain connects TRBV7-3 to TRBJ2-3; 14 positions agree with TRBD2. Germline V CDR1 and CDR2: SGHTA, FQGTGA. V lost 5 bases to trimming and J lost 2 bases; unmatched junction nucleotides: 3. CDR3 length equals 16 residues. CDR3 DNA sequence: TGTGCCAGCAGCCCGGGACTAGCGGGAGACACAGATACGCAGTATTTT. It encodes CASSPGLAGDTDTQYF.

This clonotype was picked up many times. V and J are TRBV30 and TRBJ1-5; the D gene is possibly TRBD1 (5 bases). The CDR3 consists of 15 residues. CDR1 is GTSNPN, CDR2 SVGIG, per germline (reference sequence). With 0 bases removed from V and 2 bases from J, the gap between germline ends came to 11 bases. The DNA for the CDR3 is TGTGCCTGGAGTGTACTCCAGGGAGGCAATCAGCCCCAGCATTTT. It yields the protein CAWSVLQGGNQPQHF. The full variable domain, in which reference TRBV30 and TRBJ1-5 provide the parts outside the CDR3, is SQTIHQWPATLVQPVGSPLSLECTVEGTSNPNLYWYRQAAGRGLQLLFYSVGIGQISSEVPQNLSASRPQDRQFILSSKKLLLSDSGFYLCAWSVLQGGNQPQHFGDGTRLSIL.

The rearrangement uses TRBV11-2 and TRBJ2-1; 9 nucleotides match TRBD1. The trim removed 8 bases at V and 5 bases at J, leaving 10 bases unmatched. The CDR3 loop spans 15 amino acids. Per the germline V gene, CDR1 is SGHAT and CDR2 is FQNNGV. CDR3 loop: CASGLSGQGHNEQFF. The CDR3, as DNA: TGTGCCAGCGGACTCTCGGGACAGGGACACAATGAGCAGTTCTTC.

This clonotype was recorded a few times. The chain is built from TRBV2 and TRBJ2-3, with D possibly being TRBD1 (5 bases). The CDR3 spans 13 residues. From germline, CDR1 is SNHLY and CDR2 FYNNEI. V was pared by 5 bases and J by 6 bases, with 12 bases between. The CDR3 nucleotides are TGTGCCAGCAGTTACACAGGACGGGATACGCAGTATTTT. It specifies CASSYTGRDTQYF.

This clonotype appeared many times. The chain recombines TRBV5-5 with TRBJ2-7, with D possibly matching TRBD1 (6 bases). Germline lookup yields CDR1 SGHKS and CDR2 YYEKEE (reference sequence). V lost 0 bases and J lost 2, with 15 bases in between. The CDR3 loop spans 16 amino acids. In DNA form, the CDR3 reads TGTGCCAGCAGCTTGGGACCGGACAGATTGGCCTACGAGCAGTACTTC. It encodes CASSLGPDRLAYEQYF.

This clonotype showed up many times. The chain couples TRBV6-2 or TRBV6-3 to TRBJ2-7, with 11 positions matching TRBD2. The CDR3 sequence is 16 residues long. Germline CDR1 reads MNHEY; CDR2 reads SVGEGT. V lost 0 bases to trimming and J lost 2 bases; unmatched junction nucleotides: 3. The CDR3 loop is CASSYSGTSGPYEQYF. The CDR3 DNA reads as TGTGCCAGCAGTTACTCGGGGACTAGCGGACCCTACGAGCAGTACTTC.

There are many counts of this clonotype. The chain combines TRBV19 with TRBJ2-2, with 9 bases matching TRBD1. CDR3 length: 18 residues. V gave up 5 bases and J gave up 3 bases; unmatched junction bases: 13. Germline V gene sequence: CDR1 LNHDA, CDR2 SQIVND (reference sequence). The CDR3 DNA reads as TGTGCCAGTAGTGTCTCGCGTACAGGGGGCGCATACACCGGGGAGCTGTTTTTT. Protein sequence: CASSVSRTGGAYTGELFF.

The rearrangement joins TRBV30 to TRBJ2-1; TRBD2 might be the D (5 bases). Germline assignment: CDR1 GTSNPN and CDR2 SVGIG (reference sequence). The CDR3 is 14 residues long. The V gene lost 2 bases and the J gene lost 5 bases, with 13 bases spanning the gap. The CDR3 protein is CAWSPGLPHNEQFF. The CDR3 DNA follows: TGTGCCTGGAGTCCAGGACTGCCACACAATGAGCAGTTCTTC.

This clonotype was detected ten times or more. The gene calls are TRBV28 and TRBJ1-2; a weak D match, TRBD1 (5 bases). V gave up 8 bases and J gave up 1 base, with 8 bases separating them. CDR1 and CDR2 from the germline V gene are MDHEN and SYDVKM. There are 12 residues in the CDR3. The CDR3 is CASSRGNYGYTF. In nucleotides, the CDR3 is TGTGCCAGCTCAAGGGGTAACTATGGCTACACCTTC.

This clonotype was observed a few times. Given a much more abundant clone one base away, this may be a read error. It is likely a read error, because the conserved phenylalanine at the end of the CDR3 is missing. The chain uses TRBV30 and TRBJ1-6; the match to TRBD1 covers 9 bases. This CDR3 is 15 amino acids long. In germline, CDR1 is GTSNPN, CDR2 SVGIG (reference sequence). The ends lost 0 bases at V and 5 bases at J; junction bases unmatched: 2. The CDR3 region is CAWSVGTGNNSPLHL. CDR3 coding DNA: TGTGCCTGGAGTGTTGGGACAGGGAATAATTCACCCCTCCACCTT.

This clonotype was counted between two and nine times. The genes are TRBV30 and TRBJ1-4; D unclear. V gave up 3 bases and J gave up 4 bases, with 12 bases separating them. The CDR3 is 14 amino acids. In germline, CDR1 is GTSNPN, CDR2 SVGIG (reference sequence). The CDR3 region is CAWRDDGYNEKLFF. The CDR3 coding sequence is TGTGCCTGGAGAGACGACGGCTATAATGAAAAACTGTTTTTT. The variable domain in full, with the rest retrieved from reference TRBV30 and TRBJ1-4, is SQTIHQWPATLVQPVGSPLSLECTVEGTSNPNLYWYRQAAGRGLQLLFYSVGIGQISSEVPQNLSASRPQDRQFILSSKKLLLSDSGFYLCAWRDDGYNEKLFFGSGTQLSVL.

V gene TRBV28 combines with J gene TRBJ2-1; tentative D call: TRBD2 (6 bases). The CDR3 is 12 amino acids. Germline loops: CDR1 MDHEN, CDR2 SYDVKM. Trimming left V 2 bases short and J 16 bases short, with 15 bases between. CDR3 protein: CASSLGLGLLFF. Written as DNA, the CDR3 is TGTGCCAGCAGTTTAGGTTTGGGACTGCTTTTCTTC.

There are a few counts of this clonotype. A much larger clone sits a single nucleotide away, making a read error possible. The rearrangement joins TRBV11-3 to TRBJ1-2, with D perhaps TRBD1 (5 bases). The CDR3 runs to 13 residues. Germline CDR1 is SGHNT and CDR2 is YENEEA. CDR3 sequence (DNA): TGTGCCAGCAGCTTAGACAGGGTTGGTGGCTGCACCTTC. This encodes CASSLDRVGGCTF.

This clonotype was seen a single time. This rearrangement joins TRBV6-1 to TRBJ2-3; D remains ambiguous. The length of the CDR3 is 12 residues. Germline V lookup: CDR1 MNHNS, CDR2 SASEGT. Trimming removed 6 bases from V and 5 bases from J, with 9 bases in between. CDR3 amino acids: CASRGRRDTQYF. CDR3 nucleotides: TGTGCCAGCAGAGGACGGAGAGATACGCAGTATTTT.

In its sample, this clonotype was seen a few times. The V call is TRBV19, the J call TRBJ1-5; D not certain. Deletions cut 4 bases from V and 3 bases from J, with 10 bases between. The CDR3 extends over 14 amino acids. Germline V gene data show CDR1 as LNHDA and CDR2 as SQIVND (reference sequence). For the CDR3, the DNA is TGTGCCAGTAGTAAAACAGAGAACAATCAGCCCCAGCATTTT. Protein: CASSKTENNQPQHF.

The V call is TRBV20-1, the J call TRBJ1-2; possible D gene TRBD1, 5 bases. V was shortened by 0 bases and J by 2 bases, with 7 bases between the two germline ends. This CDR3 spans 13 amino acids. Germline CDR1 reads DFQATT; CDR2 reads SNEGSKA (reference sequence). The CDR3, as DNA: TGCAGTGCTAGAGAACAGGAAAACTATGGCTACACCTTC. This translates into CSAREQENYGYTF.

This chain uses TRBV24-1 with TRBJ2-1; the D gene is possibly TRBD2 (6 bases). This CDR3 is built from 16 residues. V was shortened by 3 bases and J by 0 bases, with 11 bases between the two germline ends. The V gene's germline CDR1 is KGHDR and CDR2 SFDVKD. CDR3 amino acids: CATSDPAGHSYNEQFF. CDR3 coding DNA: TGTGCCACCAGTGATCCAGCGGGTCACTCCTACAATGAGCAGTTCTTC.

This clonotype appeared many times. The V call is TRBV6-1, the J call TRBJ1-1, with D perhaps matching TRBD1 (5 bases). Trimming pared 1 base from V and 5 bases from J, leaving 8 bases between. The CDR3 is 13 amino acids. CDR1 is MNHNS, CDR2 SASEGT, per germline. The chain's CDR3 is CASSEVTETEAFF. Written as DNA, the CDR3 is TGTGCCAGCAGTGAAGTGACAGAGACTGAAGCTTTCTTT.